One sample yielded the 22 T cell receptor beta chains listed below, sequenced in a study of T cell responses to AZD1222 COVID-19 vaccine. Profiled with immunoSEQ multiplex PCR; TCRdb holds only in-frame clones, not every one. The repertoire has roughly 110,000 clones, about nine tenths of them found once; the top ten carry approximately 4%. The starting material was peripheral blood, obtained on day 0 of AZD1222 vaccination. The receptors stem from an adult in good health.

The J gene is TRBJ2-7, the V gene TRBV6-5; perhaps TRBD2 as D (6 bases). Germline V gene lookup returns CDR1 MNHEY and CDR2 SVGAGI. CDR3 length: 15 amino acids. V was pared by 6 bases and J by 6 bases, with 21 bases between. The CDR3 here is CASSPRGYPRREQYF. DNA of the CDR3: TGTGCCAGCAGCCCCCGGGGGTACCCGAGGCGCGAGCAGTACTTC.

The CDR3 spells CASSGLDRDEQFF. DNA for the CDR3: TGTGCCAGTAGTGGGCTGGACAGGGATGAGCAGTTCTTC. J is TRBJ2-1 and V is TRBV19, with 8 bases lining up with TRBD1. This CDR3 has 13 amino acids. CDR1 and CDR2 from the germline V gene are LNHDA and SQIVND (reference sequence). The J segment lost 8 bases and the V segment lost 5 bases, leaving 5 bases of the junction unmatched.

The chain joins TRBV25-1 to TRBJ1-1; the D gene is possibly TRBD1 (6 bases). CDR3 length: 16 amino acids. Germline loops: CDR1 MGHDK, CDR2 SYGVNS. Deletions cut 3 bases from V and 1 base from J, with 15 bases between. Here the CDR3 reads CASSERGQRRNTEAFF. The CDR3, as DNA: TGTGCCAGCAGTGAGCGGGGACAAAGGAGGAACACTGAAGCTTTCTTT.

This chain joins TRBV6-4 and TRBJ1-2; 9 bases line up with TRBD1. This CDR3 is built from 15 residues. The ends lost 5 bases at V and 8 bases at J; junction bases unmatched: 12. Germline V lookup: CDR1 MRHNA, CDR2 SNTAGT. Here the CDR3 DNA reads TGTGCCAGCAGTTCATTTGGACAGGGGAAAGGGGGCTACACCTTC. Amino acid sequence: CASSSFGQGKGGYTF.

CDR3 protein: CAWSLGANTEAFF. The DNA of the CDR3 is TGTGCCTGGAGTCTGGGAGCGAACACTGAAGCTTTCTTT. The chain employs TRBV30 and TRBJ1-1, with no clear D. CDR3 length equals 13 residues. V was cut by 2 bases and J by 1 base, with 8 bases left in between. CDR1 and CDR2 from the germline V gene are GTSNPN and SVGIG (reference sequence).

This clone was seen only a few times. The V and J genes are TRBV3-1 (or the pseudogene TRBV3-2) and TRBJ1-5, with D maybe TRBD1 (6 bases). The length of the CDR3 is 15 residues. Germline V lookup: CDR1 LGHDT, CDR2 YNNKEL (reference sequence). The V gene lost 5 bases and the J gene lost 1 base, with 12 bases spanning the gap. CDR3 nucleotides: TGTGCCAGCAGCACAGGGACGGGAAGCAATCAGCCCCAGCATTTT. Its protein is CASSTGTGSNQPQHF.

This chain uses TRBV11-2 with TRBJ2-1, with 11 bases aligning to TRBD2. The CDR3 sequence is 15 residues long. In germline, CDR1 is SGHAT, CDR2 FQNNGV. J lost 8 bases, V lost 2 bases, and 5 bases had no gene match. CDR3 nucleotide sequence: TGTGCCAGCAGCTTACTAGCGGGAGGATTAGATGAGCAGTTCTTC. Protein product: CASSLLAGGLDEQFF.

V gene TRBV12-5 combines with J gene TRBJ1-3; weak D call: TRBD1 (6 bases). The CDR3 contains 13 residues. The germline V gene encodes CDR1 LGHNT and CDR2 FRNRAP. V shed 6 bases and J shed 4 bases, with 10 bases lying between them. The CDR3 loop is CASGQGSGNTIYF. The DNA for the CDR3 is TGTGCTAGTGGACAGGGATCGGGAAACACCATATATTTT. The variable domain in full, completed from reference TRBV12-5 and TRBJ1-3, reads DARVTQTPRHKVTEMGQEVTMRCQPILGHNTVFWYRQTMMQGLELLAYFRNRAPLDDSGMPKDRFSAEMPDATLATLKIQPSEPRDSAVYFCASGQGSGNTIYFGEGSWLTVV.

For the CDR3, the DNA is TGTGCCAGCAGCAACCTGGGGCGTGAAAAACTGTTTTTT. This gives the protein CASSNLGREKLFF. The chain combines TRBV7-6 with TRBJ1-4; a weak D match, TRBD1 (5 bases). The germline V gene encodes CDR1 SGHVS and CDR2 FNYEAQ. The CDR3 extends over 13 amino acids. With 5 bases removed from V and 7 bases from J, the gap between germline ends came to 11 bases.

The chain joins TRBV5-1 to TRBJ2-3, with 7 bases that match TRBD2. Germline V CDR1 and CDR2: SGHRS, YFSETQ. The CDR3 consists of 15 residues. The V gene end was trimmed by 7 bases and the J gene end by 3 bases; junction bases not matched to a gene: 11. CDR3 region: CASRKSGATTDTQYF. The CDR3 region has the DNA TGCGCCAGCCGAAAGAGCGGGGCCACAACAGATACGCAGTATTTT.

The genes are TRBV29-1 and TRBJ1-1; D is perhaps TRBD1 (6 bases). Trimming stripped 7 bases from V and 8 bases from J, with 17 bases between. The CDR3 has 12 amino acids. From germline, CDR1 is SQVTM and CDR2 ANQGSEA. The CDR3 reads CSAGTGPREAFF. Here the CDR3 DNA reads TGCAGCGCAGGAACAGGGCCAAGGGAAGCTTTCTTT.

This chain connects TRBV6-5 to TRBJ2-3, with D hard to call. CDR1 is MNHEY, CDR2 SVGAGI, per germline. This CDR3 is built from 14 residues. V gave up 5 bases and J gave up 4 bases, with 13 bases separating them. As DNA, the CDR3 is TGTGCCAGCAGTAAGCAAGGAGTTCCAGATACGCAGTATTTT. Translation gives CASSKQGVPDTQYF.

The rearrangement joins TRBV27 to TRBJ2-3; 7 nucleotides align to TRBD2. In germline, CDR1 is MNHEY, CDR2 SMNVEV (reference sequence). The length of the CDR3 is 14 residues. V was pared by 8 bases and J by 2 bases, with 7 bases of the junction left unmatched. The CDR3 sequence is CASRRGRVTDTQYF. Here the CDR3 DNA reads TGTGCCAGCCGGCGGGGGAGGGTCACAGATACGCAGTATTTT.

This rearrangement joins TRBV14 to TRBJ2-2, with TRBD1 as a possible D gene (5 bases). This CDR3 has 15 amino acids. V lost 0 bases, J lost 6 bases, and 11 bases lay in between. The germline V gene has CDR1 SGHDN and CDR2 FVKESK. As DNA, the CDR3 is TGTGCCAGCAGCCAAGACCAGGGTCCCGCCGGGGAGCTGTTTTTT. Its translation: CASSQDQGPAGELFF.

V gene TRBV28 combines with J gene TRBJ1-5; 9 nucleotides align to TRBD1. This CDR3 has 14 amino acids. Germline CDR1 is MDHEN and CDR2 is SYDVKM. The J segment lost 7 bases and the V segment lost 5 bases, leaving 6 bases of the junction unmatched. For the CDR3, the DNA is TGTGCCAGCAGTGGACAGGGGACAGGGCAGCCCCAGCATTTT. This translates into CASSGQGTGQPQHF.

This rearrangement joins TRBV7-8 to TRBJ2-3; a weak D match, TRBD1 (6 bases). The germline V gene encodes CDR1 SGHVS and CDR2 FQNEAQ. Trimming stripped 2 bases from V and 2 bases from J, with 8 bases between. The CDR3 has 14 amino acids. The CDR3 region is CASSLQGITDTQYF. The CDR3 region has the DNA TGTGCCAGCAGCTTACAGGGGATCACAGATACGCAGTATTTT. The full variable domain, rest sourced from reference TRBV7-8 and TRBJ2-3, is GAGVSQSPRYKVAKRGQDVALRCDPISGHVSLFWYQQALGQGPEFLTYFQNEAQLDKSGLPSDRFFAERPEGSVSTLKIQRTQQEDSAVYLCASSLQGITDTQYFGPGTRLTVL.

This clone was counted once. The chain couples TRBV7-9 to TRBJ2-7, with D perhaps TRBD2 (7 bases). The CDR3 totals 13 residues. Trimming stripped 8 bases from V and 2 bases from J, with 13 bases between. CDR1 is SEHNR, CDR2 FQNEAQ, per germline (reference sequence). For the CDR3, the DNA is TGTGCCAGCGGGGGGGCGCGGACCTACGAGCAGTACTTC. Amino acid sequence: CASGGARTYEQYF.

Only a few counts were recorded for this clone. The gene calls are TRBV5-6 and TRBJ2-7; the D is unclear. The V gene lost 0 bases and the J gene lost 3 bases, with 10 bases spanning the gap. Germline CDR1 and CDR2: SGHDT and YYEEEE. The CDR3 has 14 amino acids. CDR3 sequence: CASSLGGDVYEQYF. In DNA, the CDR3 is TGTGCCAGCAGCTTGGGGGGTGACGTCTACGAGCAGTACTTC.

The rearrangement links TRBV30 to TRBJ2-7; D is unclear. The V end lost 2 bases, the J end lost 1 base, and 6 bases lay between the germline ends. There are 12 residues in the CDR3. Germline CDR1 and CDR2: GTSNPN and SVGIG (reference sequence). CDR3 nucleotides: TGTGCCTGGAGTTCCCAATCCTACGAGCAGTACTTC. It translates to CAWSSQSYEQYF.

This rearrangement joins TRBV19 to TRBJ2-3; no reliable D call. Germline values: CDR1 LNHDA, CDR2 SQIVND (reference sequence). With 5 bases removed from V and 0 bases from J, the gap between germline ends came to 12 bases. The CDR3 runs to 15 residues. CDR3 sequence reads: CASSRPFSSTDTQYF. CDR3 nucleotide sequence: TGTGCCAGTAGTCGCCCGTTTTCTAGCACAGATACGCAGTATTTT.

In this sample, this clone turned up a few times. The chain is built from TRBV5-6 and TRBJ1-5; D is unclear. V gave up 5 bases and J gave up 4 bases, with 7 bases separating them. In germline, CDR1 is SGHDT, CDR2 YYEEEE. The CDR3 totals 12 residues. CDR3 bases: TGTGCCAGCAGTATTCCTAATCAGCCCCAGCATTTT. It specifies CASSIPNQPQHF.

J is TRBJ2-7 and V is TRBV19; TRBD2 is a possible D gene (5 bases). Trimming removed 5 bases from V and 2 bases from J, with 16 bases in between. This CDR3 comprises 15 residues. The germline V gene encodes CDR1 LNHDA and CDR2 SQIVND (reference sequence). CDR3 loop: CASSPHPGSPYEQYF. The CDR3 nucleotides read TGTGCCAGTAGTCCACATCCGGGATCTCCCTACGAGCAGTACTTC.